These 32 T cell receptor beta chains came from one sample sequenced in a study of OX40 agonist ivuxolimab in advanced cancers. Libraries were prepared by immunoSEQ multiplex PCR; TCRdb keeps only in-frame clonotypes and omits some of them. The sample carries roughly 80,000 clones, 80% to 90% recorded once. The source material was CD4+ or CD8+ T cells sorted from blood, sampled in a trial of the OX40 agonist ivuxolimab. Every receptor here comes from an adult with an advanced solid tumor such as melanoma, head and neck, liver or kidney cancer.

The rearrangement links TRBV11-3 to TRBJ2-3, with D uncertain. Germline CDR1 and CDR2: SGHNT and YENEEA. V was clipped by 1 base and J by 3 bases, with 2 bases between them. The CDR3 has 12 residues. CDR3 region: CASSLGTDTQYF. The CDR3 DNA reads as TGTGCCAGCAGCTTAGGGACAGATACGCAGTATTTT. Full variable domain (missing parts from reference TRBV11-3 and TRBJ2-3): EAGVVQSPRYKIIEKKQPVAFWCNPISGHNTLYWYLQNLGQGPELLIRYENEEAVDDSQLPKDRFSAERLKGVDSTLKIQPAELGDSAVYLCASSLGTDTQYFGPGTRLTVL.

The chain couples TRBV2 to TRBJ2-1; D uncertain. The V gene's germline CDR1 is SNHLY and CDR2 FYNNEI. V gave up 2 bases and J gave up 7 bases, with 6 bases separating them. The CDR3 consists of 12 residues. The CDR3 here is CASSEYRNEQFF. The DNA for the CDR3 is TGTGCCAGCAGTGAATATCGGAATGAGCAGTTCTTC.

The chain joins TRBV27 to TRBJ2-7; 9 nucleotides line up with TRBD1. Germline-derived CDR1 and CDR2 are MNHEY and SMNVEV (reference sequence). V shed 5 bases and J 1 base; nucleotides not matched to a gene: 6. CDR3 length equals 15 residues. The CDR3 protein is CASSPHRGHSYEQYF. Written as DNA, the CDR3 is TGTGCCAGCAGTCCCCACAGGGGGCATTCCTACGAGCAGTACTTC.

The chain recombines TRBV15 with TRBJ2-3; TRBD2 matches 7 bases. CDR3 length equals 17 residues. The trim removed 4 bases at V and 0 bases at J, leaving 10 bases unmatched. The germline V gene encodes CDR1 LNHNV and CDR2 YYDKDF (reference sequence). The CDR3: CATSTRVGEGSTDTQYF. In DNA form, the CDR3 reads TGTGCCACCAGCACCCGAGTGGGGGAGGGTAGCACAGATACGCAGTATTTT.

This clone was seen a single time. The genes are TRBV28 and TRBJ1-5; 9 bases map to TRBD1. CDR3 length: 15 residues. Trimming at V came to 7 bases and at J to 6 bases, leaving 10 bases not matched to a gene. Germline V gene data show CDR1 as MDHEN and CDR2 as SYDVKM. The CDR3 sequence: CASIFLGGQGQPQHF. In DNA form, the CDR3 reads TGTGCCAGCATTTTTCTAGGGGGACAGGGTCAGCCCCAGCATTTT.

The rearrangement uses TRBV7-9 and TRBJ1-2; TRBD1 is a possible D gene (5 bases). Per germline, CDR1 SEHNR and CDR2 FQNEAQ (reference sequence). V was shortened by 5 bases and J by 3 bases, with 10 bases between the two germline ends. CDR3 length: 13 residues. The CDR3: CASSPRGDYGYTF. The DNA for the CDR3 is TGTGCCAGCAGCCCCCGGGGGGACTATGGCTACACCTTC.

J is TRBJ2-1 and V is TRBV2; 12 bases are shared with TRBD2. The CDR3 is made up of 15 amino acids. Germline V gene sequence: CDR1 SNHLY, CDR2 FYNNEI. The trim removed 3 bases at V and 6 bases at J, leaving 3 bases unmatched. CDR3 residues: CASSDATSGGNEQFF. The CDR3 DNA follows: TGTGCCAGCAGTGACGCGACTAGCGGGGGCAATGAGCAGTTCTTC.

The chain is built from TRBV29-1 and TRBJ2-7; 7 bases fit TRBD1. The germline V gene encodes CDR1 SQVTM and CDR2 ANQGSEA. The V gene end was trimmed by 5 bases and the J gene end by 2 bases; junction bases not matched to a gene: 6. There are 13 residues in the CDR3. The CDR3 reads CSVKGGSTYEQYF. The CDR3 nucleotides are TGCAGCGTTAAAGGGGGCAGTACCTACGAGCAGTACTTC.

The chain employs TRBV7-3 and TRBJ2-1; 12 bases map to TRBD2. CDR3 length: 17 residues. Germline V gene sequence: CDR1 SGHTA, CDR2 FQGTGA. Trimming cost V 5 bases and J 0 bases; bases outside gene matches: 5. CDR3 loop: CASSPRTSGASYNEQFF. The CDR3 coding sequence is TGTGCCAGCAGCCCCAGGACTAGCGGGGCCTCCTACAATGAGCAGTTCTTC.

The chain couples TRBV7-8 to TRBJ2-2, with 8 nucleotides matching TRBD2. The V gene's germline CDR1 is SGHVS and CDR2 FQNEAQ. V lost 0 bases and J lost 9; bases outside the gene matches: 6. The CDR3 loop spans 15 amino acids. CDR3 sequence (DNA): TGTGCCAGCAGCTTAGCGGTTGCGGGAGGCAGGGAGCTGTTTTTT. Translating gives CASSLAVAGGRELFF.

Only a few counts were recorded for this clone. V is TRBV5-1 and J is TRBJ2-7; no clear D. This CDR3 has 14 residues. V lost 4 bases and J lost 3, with 14 bases in between. Germline assignment: CDR1 SGHRS and CDR2 YFSETQ. The CDR3 DNA follows: TGCGCCAGCAGCATACACAGTTCCCTCTACGAGCAGTACTTC. Translated, it gives CASSIHSSLYEQYF.

CDR3 coding DNA: TGTGCCAGTAAACGTGGCACTGACAGTGACACTGAAGCTTTCTTT. Amino acids: CASKRGTDSDTEAFF. The chain couples TRBV19 to TRBJ1-1; maybe TRBD1 (5 bases). V shed 7 bases and J shed 3 bases, with 18 bases lying between them. Germline CDR1 and CDR2: LNHDA and SQIVND (reference sequence). The CDR3 is 15 amino acids.

The gene calls are TRBV15 and TRBJ1-1; no firm D call. This CDR3 has 14 residues. The germline V gene has CDR1 LNHNV and CDR2 YYDKDF (reference sequence). Trimming pared 3 bases from V and 10 bases from J, leaving 18 bases between. The chain's CDR3 is CATSRRDTNRRAFF. In nucleotides, the CDR3 is TGTGCCACCAGCAGGCGCGACACGAATAGGAGAGCTTTCTTT. The full variable domain, in which reference TRBV15 and TRBJ1-1 provide the parts outside the CDR3, is DAMVIQNPRYQVTQFGKPVTLSCSQTLNHNVMYWYQQKSSQAPKLLFHYYDKDFNNEADTPDNFQSRRPNTSFCFLDIRSPGLGDTAMYLCATSRRDTNRRAFFGQGTRLTVV.

The CDR3 spells CASENDRGTEAFF. Written as DNA, the CDR3 is TGTGCCAGCGAGAACGACAGGGGGACTGAAGCTTTCTTT. The rearrangement links TRBV7-2 to TRBJ1-1; 9 bases align to TRBD1. Trimming at V came to 8 bases and at J to 5 bases, leaving 6 bases not matched to a gene. The germline V gene has CDR1 SGHTA and CDR2 FQGNSA. The CDR3 extends over 13 amino acids.

The chain has TRBV28 and TRBJ2-5; unclear D gene. Germline V lookup: CDR1 MDHEN, CDR2 SYDVKM. V was clipped by 6 bases and J by 5 bases, with 13 bases between them. The length of the CDR3 is 13 residues. The CDR3 region is CASRGGEAETQYF. DNA of the CDR3: TGTGCCAGCAGGGGCGGCGAGGCGGAGACCCAGTACTTC.

V gene TRBV27 combines with J gene TRBJ2-7; TRBD2 agrees at 7 bases. The CDR3 totals 17 residues. V lost 2 bases to trimming and J lost 4 bases; unmatched junction nucleotides: 14. The germline V gene encodes CDR1 MNHEY and CDR2 SMNVEV (reference sequence). The CDR3 bases are TGTGCCAGCAGTTTAAATTCTGGGAGGGGCCAGCCATACGAGCAGTACTTC. Encoded protein: CASSLNSGRGQPYEQYF.

The chain recombines TRBV28 with TRBJ2-5; D remains unclear. The CDR3 runs to 16 residues. Trimming took off 4 bases at V and 1 base at J, with 16 bases between the two ends. CDR1 MDHEN and CDR2 SYDVKM come from the germline V gene. DNA of the CDR3: TGTGCCAGCAGTTCACGCCTACTTGGAGTCCAAGAGACCCAGTACTTC. This encodes CASSSRLLGVQETQYF.

Comment on this clone: One end of the junction does not line up with germline, which may come from a read error. This chain connects TRBV7-3 to TRBJ2-5; a possible D gene is TRBD2 (6 bases). The CDR3 length is 15 residues. Per the germline V gene, CDR1 is SGHTA and CDR2 is FQGTGA. Written as DNA, the CDR3 is TGTGCCAGCAGCCTAACCCCGGGAGCCCAAGAGACCCAGTACTTC. It specifies CASSLTPGAQETQYF.

The gene calls are TRBV7-9 and TRBJ2-7; TRBD1 is a possible D gene (5 bases). CDR1 SEHNR and CDR2 FQNEAQ come from the germline V gene (reference sequence). The V end lost 5 bases, the J end lost 4 bases, and 21 bases lay between the germline ends. The CDR3 runs to 16 residues. The CDR3 reads CASSLGGGRDNYEQYF. In nucleotides, the CDR3 is TGTGCCAGCAGCCTAGGTGGTGGCAGGGATAATTACGAGCAGTACTTC.

The chain has TRBV2 and TRBJ2-7, with D possibly matching TRBD2 (6 bases). The V gene lost 6 bases and the J gene lost 4 bases, with 10 bases spanning the gap. CDR1 is SNHLY and CDR2 is FYNNEI in the germline V gene. CDR3 size: 12 residues. The CDR3 DNA reads TGTGCCAGCAGCGACGGGAGTTACGAGCAGTACGTC. Residues: CASSDGSYEQYV.

The CDR3 loop reads CASSLGQVNSGNTIYF. The CDR3 region has the DNA TGTGCCAGCAGCTTAGGCCAGGTAAACTCTGGAAACACCATATATTTT. The chain carries TRBV7-9 and TRBJ1-3, with D hard to call. CDR1 is SEHNR and CDR2 is FQNEAQ in the germline V gene (reference sequence). The CDR3 is made up of 16 amino acids. V was shortened by 1 base and J by 0 bases, with 10 bases between the two germline ends. Looking up the rest from reference TRBV7-9 and TRBJ1-3 gives the full variable domain: DTGVSQNPRHKITKRGQNVTFRCDPISEHNRLYWYRQTLGQGPEFLTYFQNEAQLEKSRLLSDRFSAERPKGSFSTLEIQRTEQGDSAMYLCASSLGQVNSGNTIYFGEGSWLTVV.

This chain uses TRBV29-1 with TRBJ1-2; D may be TRBD1 (5 bases). Trimming shortened V by 7 bases and J by 6 bases, and 18 bases separated the two germline ends. Germline loops: CDR1 SQVTM, CDR2 ANQGSEA. The CDR3 is 13 residues long. The CDR3 region is CSGQGPGSNGYTF. The CDR3 bases are TGCAGCGGCCAGGGTCCAGGCTCTAATGGCTACACCTTC.

The chain joins TRBV7-3 to TRBJ2-3; 9 nucleotides line up with TRBD2. The V segment lost 5 bases and the J segment 2 bases; nucleotides outside the gene matches: 5. CDR3 length: 15 residues. CDR1 is SGHTA, CDR2 FQGTGA, per germline. The CDR3 loop reads CASSPLAGTTDTQYF. DNA for the CDR3: TGTGCCAGCAGCCCTCTAGCGGGGACCACAGATACGCAGTATTTT.

This clone occurred a few times. The chain joins TRBV28 to TRBJ1-6; D is uncertain. Trimming took 5 bases from V and 6 from J, leaving 17 bases between them. The CDR3 length is 16 residues. Germline-derived CDR1 and CDR2 are MDHEN and SYDVKM. Here the CDR3 DNA reads TGTGCCAGCAGTCCCCACGGAAATTTACTTAATTCACCCCTCCACTTT. It encodes CASSPHGNLLNSPLHF.

The genes are TRBV14 and TRBJ1-6, with a tentative D call TRBD1 (5 bases). Per the germline V gene, CDR1 is SGHDN and CDR2 is FVKESK. CDR3 length: 16 amino acids. V gave up 1 base and J gave up 9 bases, with 16 bases separating them. The CDR3 protein is CASSQGAGRLGSPLHF. Here the CDR3 DNA reads TGTGCCAGCAGCCAAGGCGCAGGGAGGTTGGGTTCACCCCTCCACTTT.

This clone came up a few times. The chain has TRBV29-1 and TRBJ1-3; D unresolved. V lost 4 bases and J lost 2, with 9 bases in between. The CDR3 covers 13 residues. Germline loops: CDR1 SQVTM, CDR2 ANQGSEA. The DNA of the CDR3 is TGCAGCGTTGGGGAAGCGCCTGGAAACACCATATATTTT. This codes for CSVGEAPGNTIYF.

The J gene is TRBJ1-2, the V gene TRBV13; D unresolved. Germline lookup yields CDR1 PRHDT and CDR2 FYEKMQ (reference sequence). The CDR3 consists of 12 residues. V was pared by 3 bases and J by 8 bases, with 10 bases between. CDR3 nucleotide sequence: TGTGCCAGCAGCTTGGGCGCGGGCGGCTACACCTTC. Its translation is CASSLGAGGYTF. The full variable domain, rest sourced from reference TRBV13 and TRBJ1-2, is AAGVIQSPRHLIKEKRETATLKCYPIPRHDTVYWYQQGPGQDPQFLISFYEKMQSDKGSIPDRFSAQQFSDYHSELNMSSLELGDSALYFCASSLGAGGYTFGSGTRLTVV.

V and J are TRBV18 and TRBJ2-6; no definite D call. Looked up from germline, CDR1 is KGHSH and CDR2 is LQKENI. The CDR3 covers 17 residues. The V and J ends lost 4 bases and 0 bases respectively, with 13 bases between them. CDR3 sequence reads: CASSLGRLGSGANVLTF. CDR3 sequence (DNA): TGTGCCAGCTCACTTGGCCGGTTGGGCTCTGGGGCCAACGTCCTGACTTTC.

The gene calls are TRBV11-1 and TRBJ2-2; D is undetermined. CDR3 length: 13 residues. Germline values: CDR1 SGHAT, CDR2 FQDESV (reference sequence). V gave up 5 bases and J gave up 0 bases, with 4 bases separating them. Here the CDR3 reads CASSETNTGELFF. CDR3 nucleotides: TGTGCCAGCAGCGAAACGAACACCGGGGAGCTGTTTTTT. Together with reference TRBV11-1 and TRBJ2-2, the CDR3 gives the full variable domain: EAEVAQSPRYKITEKSQAVAFWCDPISGHATLYWYRQILGQGPELLVQFQDESVVDDSQLPKDRFSAERLKGVDSTLKIQPAELGDSAMYLCASSETNTGELFFGEGSRLTVL.

CDR3 nucleotide sequence: TGTGCCAGCAGCTTGGAGACAGTCAGGGCGGCGGAGACCCAGTACTTC. This codes for CASSLETVRAAETQYF. This rearrangement joins TRBV7-2 to TRBJ2-5, with D perhaps TRBD1 (5 bases). CDR1 is SGHTA and CDR2 is FQGNSA in the germline V gene. The V end was cut by 3 bases, the J end by 5 bases, with 19 bases between. The CDR3 consists of 16 residues.

The chain combines TRBV7-2 with TRBJ2-5; D call uncertain. CDR3 length: 14 residues. Trimming stripped 5 bases from V and 2 bases from J, with 12 bases between. Germline-derived CDR1 and CDR2 are SGHTA and FQGNSA. The DNA for the CDR3 is TGTGCCAGCAGCGCACGGAGCAATCAAGAGACCCAGTACTTC. Translated, it gives CASSARSNQETQYF.

The chain couples TRBV5-6 to TRBJ2-5, with D uncertain. The CDR3 covers 14 residues. The V end was cut by 0 bases, the J end by 3 bases, with 9 bases between. The germline V gene has CDR1 SGHDT and CDR2 YYEEEE. The CDR3 reads CASSLGARKETQYF. As DNA, the CDR3 is TGTGCCAGCAGCTTGGGGGCTAGGAAAGAGACCCAGTACTTC.